Following are 26 T cell receptor beta chains from one sample sequenced in a study of cytomegalovirus exposure and HLA in healthy donors. 13 Jbeta primers and 60 Vbeta primers were used for the PCR. TCRdb's copy holds only in-frame clones and misses some; the assay was immunoSEQ multiplex PCR. The sample includes tens of thousands of clones, around 74% of them seen just once. Sequences were obtained from PBMCs. These receptors all come from a male donor in good health and CMV-seropositive.

The chain has TRBV21-1 and TRBJ2-7; the table assigns TRBD1, which was not confirmed against the DNA. TRBV21-1 is labeled a pseudogene. The CDR3 consists of 16 residues. CDR3 DNA sequence: TGTGCCAGCAGCCCCCACGGAGGGACAGGGACCTACGAGCAGTACTTC. Translation: CASSPHGGTGTYEQYF.

This clone was observed a few times. The chain employs TRBV20-1 and TRBJ2-2; the D is unclear. Germline CDR1 DFQATT, CDR2 SNEGSKA (reference sequence). The CDR3 is made up of 11 amino acids. The V gene lost 0 bases and the J gene lost 7 bases, with 3 bases spanning the gap. CDR3 protein: CSAREYGELFF. The CDR3 nucleotides read TGCAGTGCTAGAGAGTACGGGGAGCTGTTTTTT.

The chain has TRBV5-1 and TRBJ1-6; D remains unclear. The CDR3 totals 15 residues. The germline V gene has CDR1 SGHRS and CDR2 YFSETQ. Between the trimmed V and J ends, which lost 4 bases and 9 bases, there was a span of 17 bases. The CDR3 here is CASSANFDRGSPLHF. CDR3 DNA: TGCGCCAGCAGCGCCAACTTCGATCGGGGTTCACCCCTCCACTTT.

This clone was picked up a small number of times. This chain joins TRBV7-9 and TRBJ1-2; D call uncertain. The CDR3 has 13 residues. The V end was cut by 5 bases, the J end by 4 bases, with 11 bases between. Germline V lookup: CDR1 SEHNR, CDR2 FQNEAQ (reference sequence). CDR3 nucleotide sequence: TGTGCCAGCAGCACGGGAGCGGGCTATGGCTACACCTTC. This gives the protein CASSTGAGYGYTF. Using reference TRBV7-9 and TRBJ1-2 for the parts outside the CDR3, the full variable domain is DTGVSQNPRHKITKRGQNVTFRCDPISEHNRLYWYRQTLGQGPEFLTYFQNEAQLEKSRLLSDRFSAERPKGSFSTLEIQRTEQGDSAMYLCASSTGAGYGYTFGSGTRLTVV.

This clone has only one observation. The chain carries TRBV4-1 and TRBJ1-5; tentative D call: TRBD1 (6 bases). Germline V CDR1 and CDR2: MGHRA, YSYEKL. Trimming shortened V by 3 bases and J by 5 bases, and 17 bases separated the two germline ends. The CDR3 has 16 residues. The CDR3, as DNA: TGCGCCAGCAGCCAGCAGGGGTTTTCCTCGGATCAGCCCCAGCATTTT. It yields the protein CASSQQGFSSDQPQHF.

The chain links TRBV27 to TRBJ1-2; 7 bases are a match to TRBD1. Germline V gene data show CDR1 as MNHEY and CDR2 as SMNVEV (reference sequence). The CDR3 is 13 residues long. J lost 8 bases, V lost 6 bases, and 9 bases had no gene match. The CDR3 region has the DNA TGTGCCAGCAGAGTCGGGACAGCGAGGGGCTACACCTTC. Translation: CASRVGTARGYTF.

The chain has TRBV7-9 and TRBJ2-7, with D possibly being TRBD1 (6 bases). Germline V gene data show CDR1 as SEHNR and CDR2 as FQNEAQ (reference sequence). The V end was cut by 1 base, the J end by 5 bases, with 12 bases between. The length of the CDR3 is 14 residues. The CDR3 sequence is CASSLGWQGNEQYF. CDR3 sequence (DNA): TGTGCCAGCAGCTTAGGGTGGCAGGGGAACGAGCAGTACTTC.

This chain connects TRBV11-3 to TRBJ2-1; the match to TRBD2 covers 9 bases. Germline CDR1 is SGHNT and CDR2 is YENEEA. Losses at the gene ends were 5 bases for V and 1 base for J; bases not matched to a gene: 6. This CDR3 spans 16 amino acids. The CDR3 DNA is TGTGCCAGCAGCCTAGGGCGGGGGGGGTCCTACAATGAGCAGTTCTTC. Residues: CASSLGRGGSYNEQFF.

CDR3 DNA sequence: TGTGCCAGCAGCGCGTGGAGGGGAATTTCGGCCTACGAGCAGTACTTC. Amino acid sequence: CASSAWRGISAYEQYF. The chain has TRBV5-4 and TRBJ2-7, with D tentatively TRBD2 (6 bases). V was pared by 4 bases and J by 2 bases, with 19 bases between. The CDR3 is 16 residues long. The V gene's germline CDR1 is SGHNT and CDR2 YYREEE (reference sequence).

This clone was seen only once. The chain is built from TRBV19 and TRBJ2-1; the match to TRBD2 covers 11 bases. Germline CDR1 is LNHDA and CDR2 is SQIVND (reference sequence). Trimming at V came to 7 bases and at J to 8 bases, leaving 10 bases not matched to a gene. CDR3 length: 15 residues. As DNA, the CDR3 is TGTGCCAGTAAACGGCTAGCGGGGGGCTTCGATGAGCAGTTCTTC. Its translation: CASKRLAGGFDEQFF.

This clone appeared a few times. V gene TRBV7-9 combines with J gene TRBJ1-1; perhaps TRBD1 as D (6 bases). The CDR3 is 17 residues long. V lost 1 base and J lost 3, with 18 bases in between. Germline V CDR1 and CDR2: SEHNR, FQNEAQ (reference sequence). In nucleotides, the CDR3 is TGTGCCAGCAGCTTAGGAGGGGGGGGTAGGGGGGACACTGAAGCTTTCTTT. Amino acids: CASSLGGGGRGDTEAFF.

This clone was seen more than once but under ten times. This rearrangement joins TRBV9 to TRBJ1-4; 11 bases match TRBD1. The CDR3 has 15 residues. CDR1 and CDR2 from the germline V gene are SGDLS and YYNGEE. Trimming removed 3 bases from V and 7 bases from J; junction bases left unmatched: 5. The CDR3 is CASSAGTGGFEKLFF. The CDR3 bases are TGTGCCAGCAGCGCCGGGACAGGGGGGTTTGAAAAACTGTTTTTT. Using reference TRBV9 and TRBJ1-4 for the parts outside the CDR3, the full variable domain is DSGVTQTPKHLITATGQRVTLRCSPRSGDLSVYWYQQSLDQGLQFLIQYYNGEERAKGNILERFSAQQFPDLHSELNLSSLELGDSALYFCASSAGTGGFEKLFFGSGTQLSVL.

The chain recombines TRBV21-1 with TRBJ2-7; TRBD1, the table's D call, was not compared with the DNA. TRBV21-1 is a pseudogene segment. The CDR3 has 13 amino acids. CDR3 coding DNA: TGTGCCAGCAGCAAAGGACAGGGCTACGAGCAGTACTTC. This sequence encodes CASSKGQGYEQYF.

The chain links TRBV2 to TRBJ1-6; D is unresolved. The ends were cut back, 3 bases at V and 3 bases at J, with 9 bases in the middle. Germline V gene data show CDR1 as SNHLY and CDR2 as FYNNEI. CDR3 size: 15 residues. In DNA form, the CDR3 reads TGTGCCAGCAGTGACTGGTCGGTCTATAATTCACCCCTCCACTTT. It encodes CASSDWSVYNSPLHF.

This clone has just a few counts. The chain recombines TRBV5-1 with TRBJ1-2; 11 nucleotides agree with TRBD1. The CDR3 length is 19 residues. With V trimmed by 7 bases and J by 9 bases, 26 bases remained unmatched. CDR1 and CDR2 (germline): SGHRS, YFSETQ. CDR3 residues: CASGPGPLPGQGDRMSYTF. In DNA, the CDR3 is TGCGCCAGCGGACCCGGACCTTTACCGGGACAGGGGGATCGGATGAGCTACACCTTC.

V gene TRBV6-5 combines with J gene TRBJ2-1, with D perhaps matching TRBD1 (6 bases). V was shortened by 5 bases and J by 4 bases, with 9 bases between the two germline ends. The CDR3 spans 13 residues. CDR1 is MNHEY, CDR2 SVGAGI, per germline. As DNA, the CDR3 is TGTGCCAGCAGTCCGAGGGGGTACAATGAGCAGTTCTTC. Its protein is CASSPRGYNEQFF.

CDR3 in DNA: TGTGCCAGCAGTTACTGGGGGGATGGGCAGCCCCAGCATTTT. This encodes CASSYWGDGQPQHF. This chain uses TRBV6-6 with TRBJ1-5; tentative D call: TRBD1 (5 bases). The CDR3 runs to 14 residues. The germline CDR1 and CDR2 sequences are MNHNY and SVGAGI (reference sequence). Between the trimmed V and J ends, which lost 1 base and 7 bases, there was a span of 11 bases.

This clone has only one observation. V usage is TRBV30 and J usage is TRBJ1-2, with 7 bases fitting TRBD1. Per germline, CDR1 GTSNPN and CDR2 SVGIG (reference sequence). The CDR3 is 13 residues long. J lost 8 bases, V lost 5 bases, and 11 bases had no gene match. This chain's CDR3 is CAWGHQTGSGYTF. CDR3 bases: TGTGCCTGGGGGCATCAGACAGGGTCGGGCTACACCTTC.

This chain joins TRBV6-6 and TRBJ1-2; TRBD1 matches at 7 bases. Germline-derived CDR1 and CDR2 are MNHNY and SVGAGI (reference sequence). This CDR3 region has 13 residues. V was clipped by 5 bases and J by 5 bases; unmatched bases: 5. DNA of the CDR3: TGTGCCAGCAGTCAGGGACAGCTTTATGGCTACACCTTC. Its protein product is CASSQGQLYGYTF.

The chain carries TRBV6-6 and TRBJ2-7; D not resolved. CDR1 and CDR2 from the germline V gene are MNHNY and SVGAGI (reference sequence). The V end lost 6 bases, the J end lost 2 bases, and 14 bases lay between the germline ends. The CDR3 has 14 amino acids. In DNA, the CDR3 is TGTGCCAGCAGGCACATGGGCAGCCCCTACGAGCAGTACTTC. Its translation is CASRHMGSPYEQYF.

The chain employs TRBV13 and TRBJ2-3; 16 bases line up with TRBD2. V was clipped by 4 bases and J by 2 bases; unmatched bases: 15. The CDR3 runs to 21 residues. Per the germline V gene, CDR1 is PRHDT and CDR2 is FYEKMQ (reference sequence). The DNA of the CDR3 is TGTGCCAGCAGCTCAAAAGGGACTAGCGGGGGGGGCCGGCACTACACAGATACGCAGTATTTT. Its translation: CASSSKGTSGGGRHYTDTQYF.

V gene TRBV5-4 combines with J gene TRBJ1-3; TRBD1 might be the D (5 bases). Germline CDR1 is SGHNT and CDR2 is YYREEE (reference sequence). Deletions cut 0 bases from V and 0 bases from J, with 7 bases between. The CDR3 length is 15 residues. The CDR3 DNA reads TGTGCCAGCAGCTTGGTGGGGCTCTCTGGAAACACCATATATTTT. It encodes CASSLVGLSGNTIYF.

The V gene is TRBV5-6, the J gene TRBJ1-6; TRBD1 matches at 10 bases. Germline lookup yields CDR1 SGHDT and CDR2 YYEEEE. This CDR3 is 16 amino acids long. The trim removed 2 bases at V and 7 bases at J, leaving 6 bases unmatched. CDR3 DNA sequence: TGTGCCAGCAGCTTACCGACAGGGGGCAAGAATTCACCCCTCCACTTT. Protein: CASSLPTGGKNSPLHF.

This chain links TRBV5-1 with TRBJ2-7; 8 nucleotides match TRBD1. V lost 3 bases, J lost 3 bases, and 8 bases stayed unmatched. The CDR3 sequence is 15 residues long. The germline V gene encodes CDR1 SGHRS and CDR2 YFSETQ. CDR3 residues: CASSSPGQGFYEQYF. The CDR3 DNA reads as TGCGCCAGCAGCTCCCCCGGACAGGGCTTCTACGAGCAGTACTTC.

This clone was counted between two and nine times. This chain links TRBV30 with TRBJ1-6; 10 bases map to TRBD1. Germline V gives CDR1 GTSNPN, CDR2 SVGIG (reference sequence). This CDR3 spans 15 amino acids. The V and J ends lost 2 bases and 11 bases, in that order; junction bases with no gene match: 9. In DNA, the CDR3 is TGTGCCTGGAGTTCAGGGACAGGGGCGGATCCACCCCTCCACTTT. Translating it yields CAWSSGTGADPPLHF.

The V and J genes are TRBV4-1 and TRBJ2-5, with 15 nucleotides matching TRBD2. The CDR3 totals 19 residues. The J segment lost 4 bases and the V segment lost 1 base, leaving 10 bases of the junction unmatched. Looked up from germline, CDR1 is MGHRA and CDR2 is YSYEKL. Here the CDR3 reads CASSQGFRTSGGALETQYF. DNA of the CDR3: TGCGCCAGCAGCCAAGGATTCCGGACTAGCGGGGGGGCCTTAGAGACCCAGTACTTC.